Detailed here is one T cell receptor beta chain. What it binds is unknown. The CDR3 totals 15 residues. V lost 5 bases, J lost 0 bases, and 6 bases stayed unmatched. From germline, CDR1 is MNHEY and CDR2 SVGEGT. The data stem from a study of T cell responses to AZD1222 COVID-19 vaccine. Study-level points and caveats: Repertoires were obtained only post-peak T cell response. Donors in the cohort were predominantly white British and more often female, and clonal diversity was possibly underestimated. Along spike, vaccine-associated CD4 TCRs were found throughout, with dominance at 160-218 and 743-854.

The data were produced by immunoSEQ multiplex PCR, yet TCRdb's version contains in-frame clones alone and is incomplete. The repertoire has about 120,000 clones, 75% to 90% of them found once; the top ten carry just under 9.5%. The specimen was peripheral blood, collected on day 0 of AZD1222 vaccination. The chain has TRBV6-2 or TRBV6-3 and TRBJ1-2; 7 positions match TRBD1. The receptor was derived from an adult in good health. CDR3 protein: CASSDGTASNYGYTF. CDR3 bases: TGTGCCAGCAGTGACGGGACAGCTTCTAACTATGGCTACACCTTC.